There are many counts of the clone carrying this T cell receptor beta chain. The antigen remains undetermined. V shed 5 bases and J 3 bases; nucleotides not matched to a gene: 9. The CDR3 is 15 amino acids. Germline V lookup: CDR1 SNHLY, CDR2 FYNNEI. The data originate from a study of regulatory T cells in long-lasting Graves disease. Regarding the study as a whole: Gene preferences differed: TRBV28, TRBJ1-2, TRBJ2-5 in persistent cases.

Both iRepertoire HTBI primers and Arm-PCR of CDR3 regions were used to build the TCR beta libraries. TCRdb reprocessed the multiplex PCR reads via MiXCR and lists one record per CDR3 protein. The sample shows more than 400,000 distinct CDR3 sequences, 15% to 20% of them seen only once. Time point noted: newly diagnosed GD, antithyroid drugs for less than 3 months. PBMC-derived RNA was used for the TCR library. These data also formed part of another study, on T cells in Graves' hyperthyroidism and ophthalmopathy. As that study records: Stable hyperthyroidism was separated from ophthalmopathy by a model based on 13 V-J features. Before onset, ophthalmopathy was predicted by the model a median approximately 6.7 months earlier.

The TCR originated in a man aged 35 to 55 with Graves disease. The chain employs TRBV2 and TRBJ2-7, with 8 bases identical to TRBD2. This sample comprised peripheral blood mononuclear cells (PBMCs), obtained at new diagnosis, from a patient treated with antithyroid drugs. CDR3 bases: TGTGCCAGCAGTAAAAACTCCGGGACTAGCTACGAGCAGTACTTC. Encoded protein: CASSKNSGTSYEQYF.